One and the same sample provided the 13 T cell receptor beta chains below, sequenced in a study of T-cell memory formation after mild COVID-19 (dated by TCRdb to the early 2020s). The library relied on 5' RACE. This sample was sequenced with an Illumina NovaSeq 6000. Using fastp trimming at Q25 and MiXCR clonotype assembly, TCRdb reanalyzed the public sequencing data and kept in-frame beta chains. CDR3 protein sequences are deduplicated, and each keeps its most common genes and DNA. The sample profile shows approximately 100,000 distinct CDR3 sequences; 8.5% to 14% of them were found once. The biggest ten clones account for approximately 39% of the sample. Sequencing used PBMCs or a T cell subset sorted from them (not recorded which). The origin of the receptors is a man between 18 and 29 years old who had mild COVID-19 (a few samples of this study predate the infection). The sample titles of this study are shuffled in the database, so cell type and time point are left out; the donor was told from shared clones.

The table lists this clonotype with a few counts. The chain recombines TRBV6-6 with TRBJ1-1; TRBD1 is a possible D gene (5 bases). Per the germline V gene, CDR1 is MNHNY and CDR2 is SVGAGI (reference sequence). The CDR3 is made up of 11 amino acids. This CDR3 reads CAAGGGTEAFF. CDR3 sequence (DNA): TGTGCGGCAGGTGGGGGCACTGAAGCTTTCTTT.

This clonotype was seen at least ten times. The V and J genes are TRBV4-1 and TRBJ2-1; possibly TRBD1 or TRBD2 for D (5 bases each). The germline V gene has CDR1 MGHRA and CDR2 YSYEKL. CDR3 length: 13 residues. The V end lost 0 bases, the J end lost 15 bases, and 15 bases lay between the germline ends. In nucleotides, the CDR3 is TGCGCCAGCAGCCAAGAGGGGACCGATGGTCTGTTCTTC. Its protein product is CASSQEGTDGLFF.

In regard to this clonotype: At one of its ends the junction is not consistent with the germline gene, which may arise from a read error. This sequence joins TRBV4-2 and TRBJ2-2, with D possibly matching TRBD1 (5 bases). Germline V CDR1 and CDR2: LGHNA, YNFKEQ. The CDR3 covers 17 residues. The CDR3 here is CASSEDVVGPGTGELFF. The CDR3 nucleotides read TGTGCCAGCAGCGAAGACGTCGTGGGGCCGGGCACCGGGGAGCTGTTTTTT.

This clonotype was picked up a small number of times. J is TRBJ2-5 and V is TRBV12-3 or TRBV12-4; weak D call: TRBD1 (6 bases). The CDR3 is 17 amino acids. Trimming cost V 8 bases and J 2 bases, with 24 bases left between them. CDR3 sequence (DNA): TGTGCCAGCTTGTTTGGGGGCAGGGGAAGGTATCAAGAGACCCAGTACTTC. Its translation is CASLFGGRGRYQETQYF.

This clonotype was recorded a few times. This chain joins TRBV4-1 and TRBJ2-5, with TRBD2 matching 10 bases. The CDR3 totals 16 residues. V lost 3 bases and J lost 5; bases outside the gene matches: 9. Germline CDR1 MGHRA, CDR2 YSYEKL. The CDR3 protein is CASSHLSGGFRETQYF. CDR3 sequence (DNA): TGCGCCAGCAGCCATCTTAGCGGGGGGTTTCGGGAGACCCAGTACTTC.

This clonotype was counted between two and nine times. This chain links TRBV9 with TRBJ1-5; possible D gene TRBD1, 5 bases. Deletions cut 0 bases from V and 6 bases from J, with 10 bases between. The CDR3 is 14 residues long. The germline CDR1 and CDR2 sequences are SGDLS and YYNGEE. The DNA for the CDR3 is TGTGCCAGCAGCGTAGCAGGGTTGGGTCAGCCCCAGCATTTT. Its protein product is CASSVAGLGQPQHF.

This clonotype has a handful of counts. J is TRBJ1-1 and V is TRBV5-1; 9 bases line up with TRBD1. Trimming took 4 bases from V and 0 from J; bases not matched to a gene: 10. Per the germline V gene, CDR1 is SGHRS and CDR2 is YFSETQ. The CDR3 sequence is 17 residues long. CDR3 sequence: CASSPPRTGDLNTEAFF. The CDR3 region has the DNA TGCGCCAGCAGCCCGCCAAGGACAGGGGACTTGAACACTGAAGCTTTCTTT. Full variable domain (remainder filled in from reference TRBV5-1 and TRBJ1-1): KAGVTQTPRYLIKTRGQQVTLSCSPISGHRSVSWYQQTPGQGLQFLFEYFSETQRNKGNFPGRFSGRQFSNSRSEMNVSTLELGDSALYLCASSPPRTGDLNTEAFFGQGTRLTVV.

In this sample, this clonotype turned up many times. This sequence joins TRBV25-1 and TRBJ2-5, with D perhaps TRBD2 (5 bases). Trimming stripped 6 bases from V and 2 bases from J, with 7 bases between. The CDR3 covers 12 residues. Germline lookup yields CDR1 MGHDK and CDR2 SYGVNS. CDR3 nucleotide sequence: TGTGCCAGCAGGGACTTTCAAGAGACCCAGTACTTC. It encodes CASRDFQETQYF.

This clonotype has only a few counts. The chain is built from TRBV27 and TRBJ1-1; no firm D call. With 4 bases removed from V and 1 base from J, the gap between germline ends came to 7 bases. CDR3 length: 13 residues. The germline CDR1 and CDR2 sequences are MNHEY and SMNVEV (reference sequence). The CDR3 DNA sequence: TGTGCCAGCAGTTCCCAGAGGAACACTGAAGCTTTCTTT. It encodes CASSSQRNTEAFF.

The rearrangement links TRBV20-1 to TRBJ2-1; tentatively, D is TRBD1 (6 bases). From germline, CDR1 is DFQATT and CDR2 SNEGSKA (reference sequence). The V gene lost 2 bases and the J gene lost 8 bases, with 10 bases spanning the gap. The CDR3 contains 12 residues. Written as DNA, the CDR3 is TGCAGTGCTAGAACAGGGTTCGATGAGCAGTTCTTC. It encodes CSARTGFDEQFF.

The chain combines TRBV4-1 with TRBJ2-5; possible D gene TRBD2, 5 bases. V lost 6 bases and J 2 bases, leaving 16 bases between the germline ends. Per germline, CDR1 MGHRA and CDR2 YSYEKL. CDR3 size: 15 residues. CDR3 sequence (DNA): TGCGCCAGCAGGATGGAGGAAGCATCGCAAGAGACCCAGTACTTC. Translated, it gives CASRMEEASQETQYF.

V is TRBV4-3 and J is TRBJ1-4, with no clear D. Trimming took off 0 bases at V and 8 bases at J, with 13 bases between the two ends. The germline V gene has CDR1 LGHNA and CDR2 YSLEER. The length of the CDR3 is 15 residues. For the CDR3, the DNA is TGCGCCAGCAGCCAAGAGGGCGGGTTAGGGGAAAAACTGTTTTTT. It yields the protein CASSQEGGLGEKLFF.

This CDR3 reads CASSPPYPQDTGELFF. CDR3 sequence (DNA): TGTGCCAGCAGCCCTCCGTACCCCCAAGACACCGGGGAGCTGTTTTTT. The rearrangement uses TRBV7-9 and TRBJ2-2, with D unclear. V was clipped by 5 bases and J by 3 bases, with 16 bases between them. This CDR3 region has 16 residues. Germline CDR1 SEHNR, CDR2 FQNEAQ (reference sequence). The variable domain in full, completed from reference TRBV7-9 and TRBJ2-2, reads DTGVSQNPRHKITKRGQNVTFRCDPISEHNRLYWYRQTLGQGPEFLTYFQNEAQLEKSRLLSDRFSAERPKGSFSTLEIQRTEQGDSAMYLCASSPPYPQDTGELFFGEGSRLTVL.